The 5 T cell receptor beta chains presented below share a single source sample, sequenced in a study of a mutant IDH1 vaccine in newly diagnosed glioma. No cognate antigen is known for these TCRs. Method: immunoSEQ multiplex PCR; TCRdb's copy keeps in-frame clones and lacks some. The data contain about 60,000 clones, roughly 84% of them singletons. Time point: week 23, last vaccination. Doses consisted of 300 ug of mutant IDH1 20-mer peptide each, paired with topical imiquimod. The sample here was PBMCs, taken from a glioma patient whose treatment included an IDH1 peptide vaccine. These receptors were taken from a young man with glioma.

V is TRBV27 and J is TRBJ1-6; a weak D match, TRBD1 (5 bases). From germline, CDR1 is MNHEY and CDR2 SMNVEV (reference sequence). The CDR3 has 15 residues. The V gene lost 4 bases and the J gene lost 6 bases, with 13 bases spanning the gap. CDR3 coding DNA: TGTGCCAGCAGTTCCGCCGGGACCTTTAATTCACCCCTCCACTTT. As protein: CASSSAGTFNSPLHF.

This CDR3 is CASSGTWANEKLFF. CDR3 sequence (DNA): TGTGCCAGCTCAGGGACCTGGGCTAATGAAAAACTGTTTTTT. The rearrangement links TRBV18 to TRBJ1-4; maybe TRBD1 (5 bases). This CDR3 is 14 amino acids long. From germline, CDR1 is KGHSH and CDR2 LQKENI. V lost 5 bases, J lost 3 bases, and 10 bases lay in between.

V is TRBV18 and J is TRBJ2-5; no definite D call. Germline V gene data show CDR1 as KGHSH and CDR2 as LQKENI. CDR3 length equals 14 residues. Trimming stripped 2 bases from V and 1 base from J, with 8 bases between. CDR3 residues: CASSPKSVQETQYF. Written as DNA, the CDR3 is TGTGCCAGCTCACCAAAGTCCGTCCAAGAGACCCAGTACTTC.

The rearrangement uses TRBV5-1 and TRBJ2-1, with TRBD2 as a possible D gene (6 bases). The CDR3 has 16 amino acids. Trimming left V 0 bases short and J 8 bases short, with 18 bases between. CDR1 is SGHRS, CDR2 YFSETQ, per germline. As DNA, the CDR3 is TGCGCCAGCAGCTTGGAATCCGGGAGCATGATTTATGAGCAGTTCTTC. Encoded protein: CASSLESGSMIYEQFF.

This clone has only one observation. The rearrangement joins TRBV5-4 to TRBJ1-1, with unresolved D. There are 13 residues in the CDR3. Trimming stripped 0 bases from V and 0 bases from J, with 3 bases between. Germline CDR1 SGHNT, CDR2 YYREEE (reference sequence). The DNA of the CDR3 is TGTGCCAGCAGCTTGGACCTGAACACTGAAGCTTTCTTT. Translated, it gives CASSLDLNTEAFF. The full variable domain, completed using reference TRBV5-4 and TRBJ1-1, is ETGVTQSPTHLIKTRGQQVTLRCSSQSGHNTVSWYQQALGQGPQFIFQYYREEENGRGNFPPRFSGLQFPNYSSELNVNALELDDSALYLCASSLDLNTEAFFGQGTRLTVV.